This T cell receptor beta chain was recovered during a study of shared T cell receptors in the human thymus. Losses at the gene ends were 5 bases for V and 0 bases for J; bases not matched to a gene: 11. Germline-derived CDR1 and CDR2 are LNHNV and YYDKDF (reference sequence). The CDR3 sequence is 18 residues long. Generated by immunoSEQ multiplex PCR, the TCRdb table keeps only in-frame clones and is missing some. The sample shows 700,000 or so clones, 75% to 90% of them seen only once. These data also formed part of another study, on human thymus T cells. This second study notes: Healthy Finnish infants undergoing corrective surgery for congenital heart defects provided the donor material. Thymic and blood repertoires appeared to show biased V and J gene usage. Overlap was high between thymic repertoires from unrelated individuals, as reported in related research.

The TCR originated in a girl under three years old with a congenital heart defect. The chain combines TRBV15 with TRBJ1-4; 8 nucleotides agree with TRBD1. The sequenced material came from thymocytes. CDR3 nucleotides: TGTGCCACCAGCGTTCGACAGGGGCAAAATCCAACTAATGAAAAACTGTTTTTT. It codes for CATSVRQGQNPTNEKLFF.